This section outlines one T cell receptor beta chain sequence together with its context. The sample originates from a study of PD-1 blockade in mismatch repair-deficient tumors. V gave up 8 bases and J gave up 8 bases; unmatched junction bases: 27. Germline CDR1 reads MNHEY; CDR2 reads SMNVEV (reference sequence). The CDR3 is 20 amino acids. Produced via immunoSEQ multiplex PCR; TCRdb's table is partial and in-frame only. This sample yields some 120,000 clones, of which approximately 91% are seen a single time; 12% belongs to the top ten. The sequenced sample was peripheral blood, obtained just under 74 weeks after starting pembrolizumab. The chain is built from TRBV27 and TRBJ1-2, with 12 bases fitting TRBD1. This clonotype was obtained from an adult with mismatch repair-deficient cancer. CDR3 in amino acids: CASRPGDVGTGGVSVRGYTF. CDR3 nucleotides: TGTGCCAGCCGGCCCGGGGATGTCGGGACAGGGGGCGTATCGGTGAGGGGCTACACCTTC.